Presented here are 4 T cell receptor beta chains from one specimen sequenced in a study of T cell responses to AZD1222 COVID-19 vaccine. Profiled with immunoSEQ multiplex PCR; TCRdb holds only in-frame clones, not every one. The table has about 140,000 clones, roughly 92% seen once. This specimen consisted of peripheral blood, obtained on day 0 of AZD1222 vaccination. The receptor source for this set is an adult in good health.

The chain is built from TRBV28 and TRBJ2-3; D ambiguous. The V and J ends lost 8 bases and 1 base respectively, with 10 bases between them. Germline lookup yields CDR1 MDHEN and CDR2 SYDVKM. The CDR3 has 13 amino acids. Here the CDR3 reads CASRVTGTDTQYF. CDR3 in DNA: TGTGCCAGCCGCGTAACCGGCACAGATACGCAGTATTTT.

The V call is TRBV6-6, the J call TRBJ2-7; 10 positions agree with TRBD2. Unmatched junction bases numbered 5, after V lost 2 bases and J lost 4 bases. Looked up from germline, CDR1 is MNHNY and CDR2 is SVGAGI (reference sequence). The CDR3 totals 15 residues. This chain's CDR3 is CASSYGLAGAYEQYF. CDR3 bases: TGTGCCAGCAGTTACGGGCTAGCGGGAGCGTACGAGCAGTACTTC.

This chain uses TRBV28 with TRBJ2-1; the D is unclear. CDR3 size: 12 residues. V was shortened by 6 bases and J by 7 bases, with 10 bases between the two germline ends. Germline assignment: CDR1 MDHEN and CDR2 SYDVKM. CDR3 sequence reads: CASRLAKNEQFF. The DNA of the CDR3 is TGTGCCAGCAGGCTCGCTAAGAATGAGCAGTTCTTC.

This clone was counted between two and nine times. The genes are TRBV5-8 and TRBJ2-7, with D unresolved. This CDR3 is built from 14 residues. V lost 0 bases and J 4 bases, leaving 11 bases between the germline ends. Germline V CDR1 and CDR2: SGHTS, YDEGEE. DNA for the CDR3: TGTGCCAGCAGCTTGGTAGTCGGGCTATACGAGCAGTACTTC. It yields the protein CASSLVVGLYEQYF.